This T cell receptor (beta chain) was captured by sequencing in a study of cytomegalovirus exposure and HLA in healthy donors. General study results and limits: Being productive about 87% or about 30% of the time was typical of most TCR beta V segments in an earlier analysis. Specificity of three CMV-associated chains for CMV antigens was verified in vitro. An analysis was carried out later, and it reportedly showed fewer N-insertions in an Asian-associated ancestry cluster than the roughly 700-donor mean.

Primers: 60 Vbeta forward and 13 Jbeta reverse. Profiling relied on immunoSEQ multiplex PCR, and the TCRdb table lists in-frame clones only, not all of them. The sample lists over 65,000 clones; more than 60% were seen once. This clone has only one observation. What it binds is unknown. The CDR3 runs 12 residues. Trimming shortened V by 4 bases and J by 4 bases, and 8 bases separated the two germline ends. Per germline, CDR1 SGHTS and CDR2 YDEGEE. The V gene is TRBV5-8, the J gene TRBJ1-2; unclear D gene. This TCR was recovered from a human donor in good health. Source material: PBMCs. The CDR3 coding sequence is TGTGCCAGCAGCGGAGGGATCTATGGCTACACCTTC. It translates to CASSGGIYGYTF.